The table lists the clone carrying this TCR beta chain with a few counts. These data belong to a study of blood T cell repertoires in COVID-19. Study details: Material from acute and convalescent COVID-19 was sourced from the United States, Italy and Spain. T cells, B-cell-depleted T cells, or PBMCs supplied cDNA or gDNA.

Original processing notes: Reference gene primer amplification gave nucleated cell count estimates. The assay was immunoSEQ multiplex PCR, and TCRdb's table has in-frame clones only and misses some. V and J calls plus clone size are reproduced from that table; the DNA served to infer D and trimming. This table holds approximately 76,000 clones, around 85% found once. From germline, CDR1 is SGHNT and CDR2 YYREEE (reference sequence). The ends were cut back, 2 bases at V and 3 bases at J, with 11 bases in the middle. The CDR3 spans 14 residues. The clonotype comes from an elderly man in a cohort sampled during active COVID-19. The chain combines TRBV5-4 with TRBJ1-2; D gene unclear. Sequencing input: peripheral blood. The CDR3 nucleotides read TGTGCCAGCAGCTTTGTCACCGGAGACTATGGCTACACCTTC. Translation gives CASSFVTGDYGYTF.